The 20 T cell receptor beta chains in this list originate from one sample, sequenced in a study of blood T cells in healthy people across ages. For the second PCR, which ran for about 6 to 11 cycles, a sample-barcoded 5' primer and a J-beta primer mix were used. TCRdb ran MiXCR on the 5' RACE reads and lists one entry per CDR3 protein. The sample comprises about 1.6 million distinct CDR3 sequences, approximately 32% of which are singletons, and about 11% rests with the top ten. What was sequenced was blood. The receptors come from a woman aged 25 to 39 in good health.

This clonotype has only a few counts. The chain uses TRBV27 and TRBJ1-2, with 8 positions matching TRBD1. Germline assignment: CDR1 MNHEY and CDR2 SMNVEV (reference sequence). This CDR3 has 16 residues. Losses at the gene ends were 5 bases for V and 8 bases for J; bases not matched to a gene: 16. The CDR3 bases are TGTGCCAGCAGTCCCTCCGCGGGACAGGTTTCATGGGGCTACACCTTC. Its protein product is CASSPSAGQVSWGYTF.

The genes are TRBV28 and TRBJ2-3; D is perhaps TRBD1 (6 bases). Trimming took off 6 bases at V and 4 bases at J, with 11 bases between the two ends. This CDR3 is built from 13 residues. The germline V gene encodes CDR1 MDHEN and CDR2 SYDVKM. The CDR3 nucleotides are TGTGCCAGCAGGAAACAGGGTTCAGATACGCAGTATTTT. It specifies CASRKQGSDTQYF.

This chain uses TRBV5-1 with TRBJ2-2; D remains unclear. V lost 4 bases, J lost 5 bases, and 12 bases lay in between. The CDR3 consists of 14 residues. Looked up from germline, CDR1 is SGHRS and CDR2 is YFSETQ. The CDR3 sequence: CASSTVDKTGELFF. CDR3 DNA: TGCGCCAGCAGCACCGTCGATAAAACCGGGGAGCTGTTTTTT.

The chain joins TRBV6-1 to TRBJ2-4; D assignment may be TRBD1 or TRBD2 (5 bases each). Trimming removed 4 bases at V and 0 bases at J, with 25 bases between. Germline loops: CDR1 MNHNS, CDR2 SASEGT. CDR3 length equals 20 residues. CDR3 DNA sequence: TGTGCCAGCAGTGGAATATCGGGCAGGGACGCGAAACTAGCCAAAAACATTCAGTACTTC. Translating gives CASSGISGRDAKLAKNIQYF.

The chain links TRBV5-1 to TRBJ2-2; D is ambiguous. The ends were cut back, 1 base at V and 7 bases at J, with 8 bases in the middle. The germline CDR1 and CDR2 sequences are SGHRS and YFSETQ. CDR3 size: 13 residues. The CDR3 region has the DNA TGCGCCAGCAGCTTGCAGGAATACGGGGAGCTGTTTTTT. It codes for CASSLQEYGELFF.

CDR3: CSARIAGWESGTQYF. CDR3 coding DNA: TGCAGTGCTAGGATAGCGGGGTGGGAATCTGGGACCCAGTACTTC. V is TRBV20-1 and J is TRBJ2-5; the match to TRBD2 covers 8 bases. The germline gives CDR1 DFQATT, CDR2 SNEGSKA (reference sequence). Germline trimming cut 3 bases from V and 7 bases from J; bases unmatched to any gene: 13. CDR3 size: 15 residues.

The V and J genes are TRBV29-1 and TRBJ1-1; unclear D gene. V shed 3 bases and J shed 4 bases, with 6 bases lying between them. Germline loops: CDR1 SQVTM, CDR2 ANQGSEA. This CDR3 is 11 amino acids long. The CDR3 sequence: CSVDKPTEAFF. The CDR3 DNA follows: TGCAGCGTTGATAAGCCCACTGAAGCTTTCTTT.

For the CDR3, the DNA is TGTGCCAGCAGCCCACCGACTGGCGGGAACAATGAGCAGTTCTTC. Translation: CASSPPTGGNNEQFF. The chain is built from TRBV13 and TRBJ2-1; a possible D gene is TRBD2 (6 bases). The germline V and J ends were trimmed by 5 bases and 5 bases, with 16 bases remaining between them. CDR1 is PRHDT, CDR2 FYEKMQ, per germline (reference sequence). CDR3 length: 15 residues.

On this clonotype: A much larger clone lies one base from this, so it may be a read error. This sequence joins TRBV7-9 and TRBJ2-3; the D is unclear. There are 12 residues in the CDR3. CDR1 and CDR2 (germline): SEHNR, FQNEAQ (reference sequence). Trimming cost V 4 bases and J 7 bases, with 9 bases left between them. The CDR3 protein is CASSSRRNTQYF. The CDR3 DNA sequence: TGTGCCAGCAGCTCCAGACGAAATACGCAGTATTTT. The complete variable domain, with remaining parts taken from reference TRBV7-9 and TRBJ2-3, reads DTGVSQNPRHKITKRGQNVTFRCDPISEHNRLYWYRQTLGQGPEFLTYFQNEAQLEKSRLLSDRFSAERPKGSFSTLEIQRTEQGDSAMYLCASSSRRNTQYFGPGTRLTVL.

The chain couples TRBV7-8 to TRBJ2-1, with D unresolved. The CDR3 extends over 15 amino acids. Germline CDR1 reads SGHVS; CDR2 reads FQNEAQ. Trimming removed 3 bases from V and 5 bases from J, with 14 bases in between. The CDR3 DNA reads TGTGCCAGCAGCTTGGAAATGTCTTTGCACAATGAGCAGTTCTTC. Protein: CASSLEMSLHNEQFF.

This clonotype was seen a handful of times. The chain carries TRBV12-3 or TRBV12-4 and TRBJ2-3; TRBD2 matches at 12 bases. This CDR3 region has 17 residues. Trimming cost V 5 bases and J 2 bases; bases outside gene matches: 8. The CDR3 DNA follows: TGTGCCAGCAGTCCCAGGACTAGCGGGGACACCACAGATACGCAGTATTTT. Amino acid sequence: CASSPRTSGDTTDTQYF.

The gene calls are TRBV10-3 and TRBJ2-2, with D hard to call. Germline CDR1 is ENHRY and CDR2 is SYGVKD. V was trimmed by 3 bases and J by 5 bases, leaving 7 bases between them. This CDR3 spans 13 amino acids. The CDR3 DNA reads as TGTGCCATCAGTGAAAAGGGTACCGGGGAGCTGTTTTTT. Translation: CAISEKGTGELFF.

CDR3: CASSPVGATPIREKLFF. DNA of the CDR3: TGTGCCAGCAGCCCCGTAGGAGCGACGCCAATAAGGGAAAAACTGTTTTTT. The chain carries TRBV7-9 and TRBJ1-4; D remains ambiguous. Germline CDR1 is SEHNR and CDR2 is FQNEAQ (reference sequence). V shed 5 bases and J shed 8 bases, with 24 bases lying between them. The CDR3 has 17 residues.

V usage is TRBV28 and J usage is TRBJ2-7; 15 bases line up with TRBD2. From germline, CDR1 is MDHEN and CDR2 SYDVKM. The CDR3 contains 18 residues. The junction had 12 bases not matched to a gene; V was cut back by 6 bases and J by 3 bases. CDR3 residues: CASRHPPGLAGGHYEQYF. For the CDR3, the DNA is TGTGCCAGCAGACATCCTCCGGGACTAGCGGGAGGTCACTACGAGCAGTACTTC.

Notes on this clonotype: The germline gene is not matched at one end of the junction; a read error may be the cause. The chain links TRBV7-6 to TRBJ2-7, with D hard to call. Germline V lookup: CDR1 SGHVS, CDR2 FNYEAQ. The CDR3 totals 16 residues. The DNA of the CDR3 is TGTGCCAGCAGCATACAGACACCTAGATACTCCTACGAGCAGGACTTC. This gives the protein CASSIQTPRYSYEQDF.

The chain carries TRBV28 and TRBJ1-5; perhaps TRBD1 as D (5 bases). The CDR3 runs to 15 residues. Between the trimmed V and J ends, which lost 10 bases and 1 base, there was a span of 17 bases. CDR1 is MDHEN and CDR2 is SYDVKM in the germline V gene. Here the CDR3 DNA reads TGTGCCATCCTGCCTTGGGGGGTGAGCAATCAGCCCCAGCATTTT. This gives the protein CAILPWGVSNQPQHF.

V usage is TRBV20-1 and J usage is TRBJ2-5; D ambiguous. This CDR3 spans 12 amino acids. The V end was cut by 4 bases, the J end by 2 bases, with 8 bases between. Germline CDR1 and CDR2: DFQATT and SNEGSKA (reference sequence). In nucleotides, the CDR3 is TGCAGTGCTATGCTAAATCAAGAGACCCAGTACTTC. Translated, it gives CSAMLNQETQYF.

The V and J genes are TRBV30 and TRBJ2-1; a possible D gene is TRBD1 (6 bases). The CDR3 spans 14 residues. Trimming took 2 bases from V and 3 from J, leaving 11 bases between them. Germline V gene sequence: CDR1 GTSNPN, CDR2 SVGIG (reference sequence). The CDR3 protein is CAWSPRGLYNEQFF. The CDR3 DNA follows: TGTGCCTGGAGTCCCAGGGGCCTCTACAATGAGCAGTTCTTC.

This rearrangement joins TRBV6-5 to TRBJ2-7; D is unclear. The CDR3 is made up of 13 amino acids. Trimming shortened V by 5 bases and J by 6 bases, and 14 bases separated the two germline ends. CDR1 is MNHEY, CDR2 SVGAGI, per germline. Written as DNA, the CDR3 is TGTGCCAGCAGTCTCACAAGAGATGGCGAGCAGTACTTC. This gives the protein CASSLTRDGEQYF.

The genes are TRBV20-1 and TRBJ2-3, with D tentatively TRBD2 (7 bases). CDR1 and CDR2 (germline): DFQATT, SNEGSKA (reference sequence). V was cut by 4 bases and J by 2 bases, with 16 bases left in between. CDR3 length equals 15 residues. The CDR3 region has the DNA TGCAGTGCTATTAACGAAGGGGGGGACACAGATACGCAGTATTTT. Amino acids: CSAINEGGDTDTQYF.